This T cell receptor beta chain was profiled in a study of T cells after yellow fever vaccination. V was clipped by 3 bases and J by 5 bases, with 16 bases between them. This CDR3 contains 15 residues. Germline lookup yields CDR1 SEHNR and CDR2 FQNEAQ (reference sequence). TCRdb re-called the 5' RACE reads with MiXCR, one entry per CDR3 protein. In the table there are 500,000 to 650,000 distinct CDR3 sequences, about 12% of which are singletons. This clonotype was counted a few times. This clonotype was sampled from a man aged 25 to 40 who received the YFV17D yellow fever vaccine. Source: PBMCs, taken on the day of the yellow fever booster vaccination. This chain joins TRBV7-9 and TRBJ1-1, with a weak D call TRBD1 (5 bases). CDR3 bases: TGTGCCAGCAGCTTTCCACCCACAGGCGTGACTGAAGCTTTCTTT. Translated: CASSFPPTGVTEAFF.